This T cell receptor beta chain appears in the sequencing data of a study of OX40 agonist ivuxolimab in advanced cancers. Study-wide background: Dose-escalation patients' cancers were hepatocellular carcinoma, melanoma, renal cell or head and neck cancer. Points from the study as a whole: At 0.1 to 3.0 mg/kg and by week 6, CD4+ and CD8+ T cells in the blood had expanded clonally.

TCRdb keeps only in-frame clones here, not all; method: immunoSEQ multiplex PCR. Here the sample spans 57,000 or so clones, roughly 80% being singletons. This clone was found once. Its cognate antigen is unknown. The length of the CDR3 is 15 residues. Germline V CDR1 and CDR2: GTSNPN, SVGIG (reference sequence). V lost 0 bases, J lost 2 bases, and 8 bases lay in between. This clonotype was obtained from an adult with an advanced solid tumor such as melanoma, head and neck, liver or kidney cancer. The specimen was CD4+ or CD8+ T cells sorted from blood, collected in a trial of the OX40 agonist ivuxolimab. The chain is built from TRBV30 and TRBJ2-6, with D hard to call. Written as DNA, the CDR3 is TGTGCCTGGAGTGTAGGCGGAGCTGGGGCCAACGTCCTGACTTTC. Translated: CAWSVGGAGANVLTF.